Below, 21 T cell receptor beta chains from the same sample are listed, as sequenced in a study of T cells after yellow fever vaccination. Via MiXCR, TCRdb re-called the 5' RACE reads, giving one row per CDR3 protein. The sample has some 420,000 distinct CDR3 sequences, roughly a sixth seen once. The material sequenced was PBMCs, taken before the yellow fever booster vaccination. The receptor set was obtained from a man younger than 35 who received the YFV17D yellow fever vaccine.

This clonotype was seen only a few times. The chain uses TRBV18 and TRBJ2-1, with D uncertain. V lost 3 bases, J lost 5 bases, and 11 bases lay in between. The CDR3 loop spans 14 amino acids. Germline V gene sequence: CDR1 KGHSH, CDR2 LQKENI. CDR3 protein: CASSPPRPNNEQFF. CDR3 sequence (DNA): TGTGCCAGCTCACCCCCCCGCCCGAACAATGAGCAGTTCTTC.

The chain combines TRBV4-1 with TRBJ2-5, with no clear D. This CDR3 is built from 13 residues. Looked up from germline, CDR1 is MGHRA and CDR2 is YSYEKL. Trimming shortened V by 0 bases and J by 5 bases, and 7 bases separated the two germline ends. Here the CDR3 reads CASSQDHGETQYF. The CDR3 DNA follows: TGCGCCAGCAGCCAAGATCACGGGGAGACCCAGTACTTC.

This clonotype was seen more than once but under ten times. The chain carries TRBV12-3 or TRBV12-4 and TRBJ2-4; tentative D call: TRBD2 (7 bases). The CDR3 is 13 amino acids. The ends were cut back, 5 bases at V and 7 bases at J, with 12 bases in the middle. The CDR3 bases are TGTGCCAGCAGTCGAGGGGGGGGCAACATTCAGTACTTC. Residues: CASSRGGGNIQYF.

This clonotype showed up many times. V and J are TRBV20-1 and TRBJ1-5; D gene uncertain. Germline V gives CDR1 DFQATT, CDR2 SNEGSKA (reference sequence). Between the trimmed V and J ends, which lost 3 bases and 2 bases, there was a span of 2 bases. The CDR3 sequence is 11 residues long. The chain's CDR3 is CSASGNQPQHF. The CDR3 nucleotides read TGCAGTGCTAGTGGCAATCAGCCCCAGCATTTT.

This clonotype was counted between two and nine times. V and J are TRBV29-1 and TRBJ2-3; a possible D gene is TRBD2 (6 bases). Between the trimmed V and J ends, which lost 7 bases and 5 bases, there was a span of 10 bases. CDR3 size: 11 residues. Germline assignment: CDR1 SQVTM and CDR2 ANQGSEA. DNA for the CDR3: TGCAGCGCCCTGCGGGAAGATACGCAGTATTTT. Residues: CSALREDTQYF.

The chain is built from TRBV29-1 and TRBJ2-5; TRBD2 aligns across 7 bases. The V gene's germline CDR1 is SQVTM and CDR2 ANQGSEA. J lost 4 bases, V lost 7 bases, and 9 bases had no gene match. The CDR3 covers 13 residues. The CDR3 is CSALTSTGETQYF. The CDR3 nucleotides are TGCAGCGCCTTGACTAGCACAGGAGAGACCCAGTACTTC. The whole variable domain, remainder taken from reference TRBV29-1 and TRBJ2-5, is SAVISQKPSRDICQRGTSLTIQCQVDSQVTMMFWYRQQPGQSLTLIATANQGSEATYESGFVIDKFPISRPNLTFSTLTVSNMSPEDSSIYLCSALTSTGETQYFGPGTRLLVL.

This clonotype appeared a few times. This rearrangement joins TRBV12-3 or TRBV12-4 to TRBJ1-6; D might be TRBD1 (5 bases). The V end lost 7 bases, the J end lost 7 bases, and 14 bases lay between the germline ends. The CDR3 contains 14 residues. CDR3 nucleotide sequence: TGTGCCAGCAAGGTGGGACTGATCAATTCACCCCTCCACTTT. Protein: CASKVGLINSPLHF.

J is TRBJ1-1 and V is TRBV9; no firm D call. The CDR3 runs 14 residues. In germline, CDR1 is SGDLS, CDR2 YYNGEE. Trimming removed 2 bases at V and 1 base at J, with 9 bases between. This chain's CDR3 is CASSVNFRNTEAFF. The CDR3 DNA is TGTGCCAGCAGCGTCAACTTCAGGAACACTGAAGCTTTCTTT.

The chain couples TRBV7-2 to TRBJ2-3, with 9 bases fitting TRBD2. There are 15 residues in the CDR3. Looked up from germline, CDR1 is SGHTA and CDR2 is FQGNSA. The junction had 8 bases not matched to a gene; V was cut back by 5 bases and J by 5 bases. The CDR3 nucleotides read TGTGCCAGCAGCCCGCGGATTAGCGGGGGAGATACGCAGTATTTT. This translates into CASSPRISGGDTQYF.

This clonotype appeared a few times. The CDR3 region has the DNA TGTGCCAGCAGCTTAGACATCGGCGAAGAGACCCAGTACTTC. It specifies CASSLDIGEETQYF. This sequence joins TRBV11-2 and TRBJ2-5; D gene unclear. Germline V gives CDR1 SGHAT, CDR2 FQNNGV. Trimming pared 0 bases from V and 3 bases from J, leaving 8 bases between. This CDR3 is 14 amino acids long. The full variable domain, with the rest looked up from reference TRBV11-2 and TRBJ2-5, is EAGVAQSPRYKIIEKRQSVAFWCNPISGHATLYWYQQILGQGPKLLIQFQNNGVVDDSQLPKDRFSAERLKGVDSTLKIQPAKLEDSAVYLCASSLDIGEETQYFGPGTRLLVL.

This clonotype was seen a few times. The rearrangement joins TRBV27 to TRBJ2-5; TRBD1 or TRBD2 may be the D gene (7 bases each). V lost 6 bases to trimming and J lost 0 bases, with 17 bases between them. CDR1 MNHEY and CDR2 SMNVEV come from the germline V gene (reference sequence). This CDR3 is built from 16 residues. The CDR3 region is CASRSRGRGNQETQYF. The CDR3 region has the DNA TGTGCCAGCAGAAGTAGGGGGCGGGGGAACCAAGAGACCCAGTACTTC.

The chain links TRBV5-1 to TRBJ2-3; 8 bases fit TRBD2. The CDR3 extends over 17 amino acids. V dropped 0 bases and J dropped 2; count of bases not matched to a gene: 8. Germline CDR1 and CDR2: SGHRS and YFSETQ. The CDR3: CASSLVGSGVITDTQYF. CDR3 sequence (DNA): TGCGCCAGCAGCTTGGTTGGTAGCGGGGTTATCACAGATACGCAGTATTTT.

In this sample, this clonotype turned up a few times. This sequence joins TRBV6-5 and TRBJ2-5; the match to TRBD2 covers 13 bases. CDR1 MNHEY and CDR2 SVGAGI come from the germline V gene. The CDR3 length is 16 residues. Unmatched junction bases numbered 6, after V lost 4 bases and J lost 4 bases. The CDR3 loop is CASSFALAGGPETQYF. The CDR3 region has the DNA TGTGCCAGCAGTTTCGCACTAGCGGGGGGGCCAGAGACCCAGTACTTC.

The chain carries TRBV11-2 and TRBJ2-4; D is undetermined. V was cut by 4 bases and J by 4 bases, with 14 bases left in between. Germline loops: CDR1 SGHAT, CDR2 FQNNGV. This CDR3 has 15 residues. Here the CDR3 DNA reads TGTGCCAGCAGCTCCTACGAAGGAGTAAAAAACATTCAGTACTTC. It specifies CASSSYEGVKNIQYF.

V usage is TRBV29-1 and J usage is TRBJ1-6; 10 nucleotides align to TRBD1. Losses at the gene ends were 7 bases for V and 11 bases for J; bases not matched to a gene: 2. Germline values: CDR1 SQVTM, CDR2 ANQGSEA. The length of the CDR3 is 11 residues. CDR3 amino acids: CSADRGTPLHF. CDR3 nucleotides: TGCAGCGCGGACAGGGGGACACCCCTCCACTTT.

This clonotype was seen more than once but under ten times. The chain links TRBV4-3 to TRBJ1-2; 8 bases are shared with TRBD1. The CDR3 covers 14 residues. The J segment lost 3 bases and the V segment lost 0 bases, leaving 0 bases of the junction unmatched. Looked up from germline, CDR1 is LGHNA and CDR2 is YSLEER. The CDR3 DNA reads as TGCGCCAGCAGCCAAGACAGGGGGCACTATGGCTACACCTTC. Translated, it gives CASSQDRGHYGYTF.

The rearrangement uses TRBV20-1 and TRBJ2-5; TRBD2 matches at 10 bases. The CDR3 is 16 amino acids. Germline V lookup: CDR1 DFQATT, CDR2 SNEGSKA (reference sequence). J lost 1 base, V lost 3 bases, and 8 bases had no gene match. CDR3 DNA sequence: TGCAGTGCTAGTATCCATCTAGCGGGAGTCCAAGAGACCCAGTACTTC. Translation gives CSASIHLAGVQETQYF.

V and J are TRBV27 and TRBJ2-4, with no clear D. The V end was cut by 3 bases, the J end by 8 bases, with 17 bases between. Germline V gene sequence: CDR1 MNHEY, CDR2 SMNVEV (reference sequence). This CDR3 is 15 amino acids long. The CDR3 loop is CASSLGCGVVYIQYF. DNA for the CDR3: TGTGCCAGCAGTTTGGGGTGTGGTGTCGTGTACATTCAGTACTTC.

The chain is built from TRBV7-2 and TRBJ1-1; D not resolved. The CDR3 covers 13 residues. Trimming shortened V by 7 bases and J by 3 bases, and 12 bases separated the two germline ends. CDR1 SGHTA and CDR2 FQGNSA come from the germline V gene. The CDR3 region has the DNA TGTGCCAGCACCGTAGCCCGGGACACTGAAGCTTTCTTT. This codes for CASTVARDTEAFF.

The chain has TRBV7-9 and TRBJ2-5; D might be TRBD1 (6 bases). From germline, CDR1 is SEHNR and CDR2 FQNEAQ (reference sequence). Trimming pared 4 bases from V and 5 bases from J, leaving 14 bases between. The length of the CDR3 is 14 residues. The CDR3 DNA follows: TGTGCCAGCAGCTATGGGGGCGTGAGGGAGACCCAGTACTTC. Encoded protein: CASSYGGVRETQYF. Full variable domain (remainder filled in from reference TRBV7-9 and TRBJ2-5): DTGVSQNPRHKITKRGQNVTFRCDPISEHNRLYWYRQTLGQGPEFLTYFQNEAQLEKSRLLSDRFSAERPKGSFSTLEIQRTEQGDSAMYLCASSYGGVRETQYFGPGTRLLVL.

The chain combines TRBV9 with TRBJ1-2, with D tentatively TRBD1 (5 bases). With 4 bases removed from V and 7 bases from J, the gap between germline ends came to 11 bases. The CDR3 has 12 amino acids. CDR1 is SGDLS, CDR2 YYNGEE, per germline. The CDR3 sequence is CASSTMGLGYTF. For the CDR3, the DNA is TGTGCCAGCAGCACCATGGGGCTTGGCTACACCTTC.